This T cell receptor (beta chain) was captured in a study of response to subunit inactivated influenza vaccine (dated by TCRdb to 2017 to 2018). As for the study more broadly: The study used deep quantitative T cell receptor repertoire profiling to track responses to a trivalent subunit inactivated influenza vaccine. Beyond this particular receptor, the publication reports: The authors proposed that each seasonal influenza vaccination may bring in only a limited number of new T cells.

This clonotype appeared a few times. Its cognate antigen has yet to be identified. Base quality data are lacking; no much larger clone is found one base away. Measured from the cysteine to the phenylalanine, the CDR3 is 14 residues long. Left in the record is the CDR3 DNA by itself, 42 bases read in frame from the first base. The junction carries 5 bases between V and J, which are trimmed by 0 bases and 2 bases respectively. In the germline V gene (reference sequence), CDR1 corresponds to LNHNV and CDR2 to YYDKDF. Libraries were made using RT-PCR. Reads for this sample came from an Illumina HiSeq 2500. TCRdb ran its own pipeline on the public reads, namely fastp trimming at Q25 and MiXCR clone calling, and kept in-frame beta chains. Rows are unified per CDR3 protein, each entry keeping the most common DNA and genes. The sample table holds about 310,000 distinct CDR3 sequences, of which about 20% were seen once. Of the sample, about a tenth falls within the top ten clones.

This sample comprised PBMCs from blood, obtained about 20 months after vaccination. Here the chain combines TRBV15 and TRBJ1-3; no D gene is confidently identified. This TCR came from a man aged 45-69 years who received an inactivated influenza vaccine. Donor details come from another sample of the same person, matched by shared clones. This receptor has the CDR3 CATSRDRTGNTIYF. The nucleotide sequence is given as TGTGCCACCAGCAGAGACCGAACTGGAAACACCATATATTTT.